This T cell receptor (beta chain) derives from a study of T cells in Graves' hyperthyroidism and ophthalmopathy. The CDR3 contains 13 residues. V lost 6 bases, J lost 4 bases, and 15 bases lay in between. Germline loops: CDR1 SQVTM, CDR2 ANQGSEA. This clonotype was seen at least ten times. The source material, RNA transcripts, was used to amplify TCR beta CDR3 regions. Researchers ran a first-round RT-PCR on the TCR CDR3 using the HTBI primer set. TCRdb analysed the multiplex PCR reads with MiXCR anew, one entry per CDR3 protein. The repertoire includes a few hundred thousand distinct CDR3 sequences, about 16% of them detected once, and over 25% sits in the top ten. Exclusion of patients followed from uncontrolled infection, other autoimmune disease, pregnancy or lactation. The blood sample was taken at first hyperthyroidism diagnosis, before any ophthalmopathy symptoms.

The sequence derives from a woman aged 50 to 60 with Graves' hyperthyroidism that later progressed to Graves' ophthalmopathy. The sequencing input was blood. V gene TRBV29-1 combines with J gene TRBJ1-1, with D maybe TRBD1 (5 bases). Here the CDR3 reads CSVSKGVGTEAFF. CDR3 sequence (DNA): TGCAGCGTCTCAAAAGGGGTAGGCACTGAAGCTTTCTTT.